This T cell receptor beta chain comes out of a study of cytomegalovirus exposure and HLA in healthy donors. The PCR ran on 60 Vbeta and 13 Jbeta primers. Sequencing was performed with immunoSEQ multiplex PCR; in TCRdb, only in-frame clones are kept and a portion is missing. The data contain around 150,000 clones, about 70% of them seen just once; the ten biggest clones take up roughly 10%. Regarding this clone: Its specificity is not known.

The study, taken as a whole, reports: Presence/absence comparisons presumed near-even sequencing depth among donors. With further analysis later on, most CMV-associated TCR beta chains appeared HLA-restricted. TCR beta chain V- and J-gene trimming was linked, in a later analysis, to a missense variant in DCLRE1C. A cluster of highly shared sequence variants was likely a sequencing artifact.

Germline values: CDR1 MNHEY, CDR2 SMNVEV (reference sequence). This CDR3 has 13 residues. V lost 4 bases to trimming and J lost 2 bases, with 8 bases between them. The material sequenced was PBMCs. V is TRBV27 and J is TRBJ2-5; D is unresolved. This TCR was sampled from a man under 40 in good health and CMV-seropositive. DNA of the CDR3: TGTGCCAGCAGTTCTACGGTTCAAGAGACCCAGTACTTC. Its translation: CASSSTVQETQYF.